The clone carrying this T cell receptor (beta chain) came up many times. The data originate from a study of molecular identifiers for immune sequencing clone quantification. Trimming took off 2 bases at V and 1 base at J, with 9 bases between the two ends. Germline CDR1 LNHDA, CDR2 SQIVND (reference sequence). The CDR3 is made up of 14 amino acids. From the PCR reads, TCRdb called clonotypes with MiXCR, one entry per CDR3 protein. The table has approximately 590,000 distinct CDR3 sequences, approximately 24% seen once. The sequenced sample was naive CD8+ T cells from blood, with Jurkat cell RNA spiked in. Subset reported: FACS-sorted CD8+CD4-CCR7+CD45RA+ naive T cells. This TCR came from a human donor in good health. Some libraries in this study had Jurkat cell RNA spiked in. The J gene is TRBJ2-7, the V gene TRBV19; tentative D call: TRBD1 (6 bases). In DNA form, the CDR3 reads TGTGCCAGTAGTATAACGACAGGATCCTACGAGCAGTACTTC. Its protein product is CASSITTGSYEQYF.